A selection of T cell receptor beta chains follows, all from one sample in a study of shared clonotypes between healthy human individuals. Produced via immunoSEQ multiplex PCR; TCRdb's table is partial and in-frame only. The sample lists roughly 2.1 million clones, 93% occurring once. What was sequenced was naive CD8+ T cells from PBMCs. The source is a man aged 18 to 29 in good health. Some clones in this sample may be carry-over from other donors' samples. The CDR3 runs from the conserved cysteine through the conserved F or W. A D gene is named only where the DNA matches it firmly. Clone size appears in some rows only: once, few, many, or a class for an expanded clone.

clone_size,cdr3_length,j_call,d_call,v_call,cdr3_aa,cdr3_nt
.,17,TRBJ2-7,.,TRBV10-2,CASSESISQVGTYEQYF,TGCGCCAGCAGTGAGTCGATTTCACAGGTGGGGACCTACGAGCAGTACTTC
.,13,TRBJ1-2,.,TRBV29-1,CSVETGTDYGYTF,TGCAGCGTTGAAACAGGGACTGACTATGGCTACACCTTC
.,14,TRBJ2-1,.,TRBV25-1,CASSRDSRRDEQFF,TGTGCCAGCAGCCGGGACTCCCGACGTGATGAGCAGTTCTTC
.,15,TRBJ2-7,.,TRBV11-2,CASSFESGVYYEQYF,TGTGCCAGCAGCTTTGAATCCGGGGTATACTACGAGCAGTACTTC
.,15,TRBJ2-2,.,TRBV6-5,CASSWRRANTGELFF,TGTGCCAGCAGTTGGCGGAGGGCGAACACCGGGGAGCTGTTTTTT
.,12,TRBJ2-7,.,TRBV5-1,CASSLGGAEQYF,TGCGCCAGCAGCTTGGGAGGGGCCGAGCAGTACTTC
.,15,TRBJ1-2,TRBD1,TRBV18,CASSLPGQGNYGYTF,TGTGCCAGCTCACTCCCGGGACAGGGGAACTATGGCTACACCTTC
.,15,TRBJ2-3,.,TRBV7-9,CASSPMDWGTDTQYF,TGTGCCAGCAGCCCGATGGACTGGGGCACAGATACGCAGTATTTT
.,16,TRBJ1-5,.,TRBV7-9,CASSSGFKLSNQPQHF,TGTGCCAGCAGCTCCGGGTTCAAACTAAGCAATCAGCCCCAGCATTTT
.,16,TRBJ2-1,.,TRBV11-3,CASSLGSAYGYNEQFF,TGTGCCAGCAGCTTGGGCAGCGCCTACGGCTACAATGAGCAGTTCTTC
few,14,TRBJ1-1,.,TRBV28,CASSSAPTNTEAFF,TGTGCCAGCAGTTCAGCCCCGACTAATACTGAAGCTTTCTTT
.,13,TRBJ1-1,.,TRBV19,CASSDLPNTEAFF,TGTGCCAGTAGTGACCTACCGAACACTGAAGCTTTCTTT
.,15,TRBJ2-3,.,TRBV7-6,CASSLGYASTDTQYF,TGTGCCAGCAGCTTAGGCTACGCTAGCACAGATACGCAGTATTTT
.,17,TRBJ1-5,.,TRBV6-1,CASSEVSGARGNQPQHF,TGTGCCAGCAGTGAAGTTTCGGGGGCGAGAGGCAATCAGCCCCAGCATTTT
.,16,TRBJ2-3,.,TRBV9,CASSANKGALTDTQYF,TGTGCCAGCAGCGCTAATAAAGGGGCGCTGACAGATACGCAGTATTTT
.,14,TRBJ1-2,.,TRBV7-9,CASSLVGESHGYTF,TGTGCCAGCAGCTTAGTCGGGGAATCGCATGGCTACACCTTC
.,16,TRBJ2-1,TRBD2,TRBV27,CASRPLAGVSYNEQFF,TGTGCCAGCAGACCCCTAGCGGGAGTGTCTTACAATGAGCAGTTCTTC
.,15,TRBJ1-5,.,TRBV16,CASSQFRGLDQPQHF,TGTGCCAGCAGCCAATTTAGGGGGTTAGATCAGCCCCAGCATTTT
.,15,TRBJ1-2,.,TRBV11-2,CANTQPGGANYGYTF,TGTGCCAACACACAACCGGGGGGGGCTAACTATGGCTACACCTTC
.,14,TRBJ1-4,.,TRBV7-9,CASSLRADNEKLFF,TGTGCCAGCAGCTTACGGGCCGATAATGAAAAACTGTTTTTT
.,19,TRBJ2-7,TRBD2,TRBV10-3,CAIRSGTSGRGASSYEQYF,TGTGCCATCAGGTCCGGGACTAGCGGGAGAGGGGCGAGCTCCTACGAGCAGTACTTC
.,18,TRBJ1-1,.,TRBV11-2,CASSLEMESLSMNTEAFF,TGTGCCAGCAGCTTAGAAATGGAGTCCCTCTCTATGAACACTGAAGCTTTCTTT
.,15,TRBJ1-5,.,TRBV28,CASTYQGMGNQPQHF,TGTGCCAGCACCTACCAGGGGATGGGGAATCAGCCCCAGCATTTT
.,16,TRBJ2-7,.,TRBV4-1,CASSQVMFDYAYEQYF,TGCGCCAGCAGCCAAGTTATGTTTGACTACGCCTACGAGCAGTACTTC
.,16,TRBJ1-2,.,TRBV4-1,CASSQDTPVGNYGYTF,TGCGCCAGCAGCCAAGATACACCCGTGGGTAACTATGGCTACACCTTC
.,16,TRBJ2-5,TRBD1,TRBV27,CASSVTGASTRETQYF,TGTGCCAGCAGCGTAACAGGGGCGAGCACAAGGGAGACCCAGTACTTC
.,15,TRBJ2-4,TRBD1,TRBV4-3,CASSQGTGVKNIQYF,TGCGCCAGCAGCCAAGGGACAGGGGTAAAAAACATTCAGTACTTC
once,15,TRBJ2-7,.,TRBV10-3,CAISESVGSTYEQYF,TGTGCCATCAGTGAGTCGGTGGGTTCCACCTACGAGCAGTACTTC